These T cell receptor beta chains were read from a single sample in a study of blood T cells in healthy people across ages. TCRdb re-called the 5' RACE reads through MiXCR, storing one row per CDR3 protein. This sample has approximately 900,000 distinct CDR3 sequences, with 25% to 35% found just once. The same specimen was also included in a second study, on T cells of mothers and their children.

Sequenced: blood. The receptors shown here come from a woman in her forties in good health. Each CDR3 is given with its conserved first and last residue. The D gene is left open where the match is weak. The listing skips clone size in some rows; elsewhere it reads once, few, many or a size class.

abundance,v_gene,j_gene,d_gene,CDR3nt,CDR3aa
-,TRBV4-3,TRBJ2-3,-,TGCGCCAGCAGCCTGATGGGAGCTCCCACAGATACGCAGTATTTT,CASSLMGAPTDTQYF
few,TRBV20-1,TRBJ2-7,TRBD2,TGCAGTGCTCCCCGGGGGGTCTACGAGCAGTACTTC,CSAPRGVYEQYF
many,TRBV10-2,TRBJ2-7,TRBD1,TGCGCCAGCAGGCCGTGGACAGGGAATACCTACGAGCAGTACTTC,CASRPWTGNTYEQYF
-,TRBV7-2,TRBJ1-2,-,TGTGCCAGCAGCTTAGCCCAGGGGCCTTATGGCTACACCTTC,CASSLAQGPYGYTF
many,TRBV3-1,TRBJ2-7,-,TGTGCCAGCAGCTCCCGGGACAACCTCCTTGGGTACGAGCAGTACTTC,CASSSRDNLLGYEQYF
many,TRBV5-1,TRBJ2-7,-,TGCGCCAGCAGCGGGGGACCCTCCTACGAGCAGTACTTC,CASSGGPSYEQYF
few,TRBV20-1,TRBJ1-2,-,TGCAGTGCCGCCGGGGTGGAAGATGGCTACACCTTC,CSAAGVEDGYTF
-,TRBV12-3/TRBV12-4,TRBJ2-1,-,TGTGCCAGCAGTTTAATCCGGGACAATGAGCAGTTCTTC,CASSLIRDNEQFF
many,TRBV20-1,TRBJ2-5,-,TGCAGTGCTAGACGGGGACTCCAAGAGACCCAGTACTTC,CSARRGLQETQYF
-,TRBV7-2,TRBJ2-7,TRBD2,TGTGCCAGCAGCTTAGAAATATCGGGGACTAGCGGCTACTACGAGCAGTACTTC,CASSLEISGTSGYYEQYF
few,TRBV6-2/TRBV6-3,TRBJ1-2,-,TGTGCCAGCAGTTATTCGGGCTCTCCGGAGAGCTACACCTTC,CASSYSGSPESYTF
-,TRBV7-9,TRBJ2-1,TRBD2,TGTGCCAGCAGCTTTCGGGAGGGCCTTAACAATGAGCAGTTCTTC,CASSFREGLNNEQFF
few,TRBV20-1,TRBJ1-5,-,TGCAGTGCTAGGCCCGTTGGGAGAAATCAGCCCCAGCATTTT,CSARPVGRNQPQHF
-,TRBV29-1,TRBJ2-7,TRBD2,TGCAGCGTTGAAGCGGGACTAGGGAACAATGAGCAGTACTTC,CSVEAGLGNNEQYF
-,TRBV15,TRBJ1-3,-,TGTGCCACCAGCAGAGATTCCAGTGCTGGAAACACCATATATTTT,CATSRDSSAGNTIYF
-,TRBV7-3,TRBJ2-1,TRBD2,TGTGCCAGCAGCCCCCAATTCGGGGGGGACAATGAGCAGTTCTTC,CASSPQFGGDNEQFF
-,TRBV7-9,TRBJ1-2,-,TGTGCCAGCAGCTTACCCCTGATGGGGAGGTATGGCTACACCTTC,CASSLPLMGRYGYTF
-,TRBV9,TRBJ1-3,-,TGTGCCAGCAGCGTAGGGGGAACTGACTTCTCTGAAAACACCATATATTTT,CASSVGGTDFSENTIYF
-,TRBV5-1,TRBJ2-7,-,TGCGCCAGCAGCTTTAACGGACAGACATACGAGCAGTACTTC,CASSFNGQTYEQYF
-,TRBV12-5,TRBJ2-5,-,TGTGCTAGTGGGGGACGCGCGGAGGAGACCCAGTACTTC,CASGGRAEETQYF
few,TRBV5-1,TRBJ2-5,-,TGCGTCAGCAGCTTGGCAGGTCAAGAGACCCAGTACTTC,CVSSLAGQETQYF
-,TRBV2,TRBJ2-7,-,TGTGCCGGCAGTGAAGCGTCGGGGGACAGTGCCTACGAGCAGTACTTC,CAGSEASGDSAYEQYF
-,TRBV7-9,TRBJ2-7,TRBD1,TGTGCCAGCAGCTCCCGACAGGGGGCGTTCGAGCAGTACTTC,CASSSRQGAFEQYF
-,TRBV7-2,TRBJ1-4,TRBD1,TGTGCCAGCAGCTTAGCGGGACAGGGGGGATATCAAAAACTGTTTTTT,CASSLAGQGGYQKLFF
few,TRBV28,TRBJ1-4,-,TGTGCCAGCAGTCTACGACGTGCTGAAAAACTGTTTTTT,CASSLRRAEKLFF
-,TRBV20-1,TRBJ2-2,-,TGCAGTGCTAATTCCGGGCCGACCACCGGGGAGCTGTTTTTT,CSANSGPTTGELFF
few,TRBV7-2,TRBJ2-3,TRBD2,TGTGCCAGCAGCCCCGATTGGGCGGCGGGGGGAACAGATACGCAGTATTTT,CASSPDWAAGGTDTQYF
many,TRBV6-2/TRBV6-3,TRBJ1-5,TRBD1,TGTGCCAGCAGGCTCCGGGACAGGGTTAATCAGCCCCAGCATTTT,CASRLRDRVNQPQHF
many,TRBV5-1,TRBJ1-2,-,TGTGCCAGCAGCTTAGACGGCCCTTATGGCTACACCTTC,CASSLDGPYGYTF
many,TRBV20-1,TRBJ1-2,-,TGCAGTGCTAGGGGGGTAGGCTATGGCTACACCTTC,CSARGVGYGYTF
many,TRBV12-3/TRBV12-4,TRBJ2-5,TRBD2,TGTGCCAGCAGTTTACCGGGACTAGCCGAGACCCAGTACTTC,CASSLPGLAETQYF
-,TRBV11-2,TRBJ2-7,-,TGTGCCAGCAGCTATACAGGGCTCTACGAGCAGTACTTC,CASSYTGLYEQYF
-,TRBV30,TRBJ1-2,-,TGTGCCTGGAGTCCAGGTAGCTATAGCTACACCTTC,CAWSPGSYSYTF
-,TRBV6-6,TRBJ2-2,TRBD2,TGTGCCAGCAGTTTCGGTAGCGGGGGGGCCTCCGGGGAGCTGTTTTTT,CASSFGSGGASGELFF
-,TRBV28,TRBJ2-1,TRBD1,TGTGCCAGCAGTCCCTGGACAGGCGCCAGCAATGAGCAGTTCTTC,CASSPWTGASNEQFF
many,TRBV6-1,TRBJ2-1,TRBD2,TGTGCCAGCCCCCCCTCCGGGGGGGTGTACAATGAGCAGTTCTTC,CASPPSGGVYNEQFF
few,TRBV6-1,TRBJ1-1,-,TGTGCCAGCACCTGGGACGGATTGAACACTGAAGCTTTCTTT,CASTWDGLNTEAFF
-,TRBV5-1,TRBJ1-2,TRBD1,TGCGCCAGCAGGGCCACAGGGGACGGCGATGGCTACACCTTC,CASRATGDGDGYTF
many,TRBV5-1,TRBJ2-7,-,TGCGCCAGCAGCTTGGGACAGAACTACGAGCAGTACTTC,CASSLGQNYEQYF
few,TRBV12-3/TRBV12-4,TRBJ1-4,-,TGTGCCAGCACCCCTGGACCCGAAAAACTGTTTTTT,CASTPGPEKLFF
-,TRBV18,TRBJ2-7,TRBD1,TGTGCCAGCTCACCCATGGGACAGGGGGGATCCGAGCAGTACTTC,CASSPMGQGGSEQYF
many,TRBV7-9,TRBJ1-6,TRBD1,TGTGCCAGCAGCTCTGGGACAGCCCATTCACCCCTCCACTTT,CASSSGTAHSPLHF